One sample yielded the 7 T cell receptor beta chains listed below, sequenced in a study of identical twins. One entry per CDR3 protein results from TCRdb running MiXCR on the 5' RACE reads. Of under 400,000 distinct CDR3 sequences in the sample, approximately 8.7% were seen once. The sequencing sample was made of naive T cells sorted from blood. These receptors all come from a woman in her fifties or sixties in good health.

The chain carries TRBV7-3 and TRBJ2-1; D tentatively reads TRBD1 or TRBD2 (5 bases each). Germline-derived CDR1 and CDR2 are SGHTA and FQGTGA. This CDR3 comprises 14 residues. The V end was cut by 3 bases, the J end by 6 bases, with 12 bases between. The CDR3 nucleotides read TGTGCCAGCAGCTTCGTCGGGGCCGCCAATGAGCAGTTCTTC. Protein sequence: CASSFVGAANEQFF.

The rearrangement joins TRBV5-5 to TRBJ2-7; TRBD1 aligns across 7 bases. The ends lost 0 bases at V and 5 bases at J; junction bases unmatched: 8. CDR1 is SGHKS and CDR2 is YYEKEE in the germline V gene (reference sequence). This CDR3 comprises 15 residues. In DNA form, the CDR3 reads TGTGCCAGCAGCTTGGCCTGGACAGGTTTCCACGAGCAGTACTTC. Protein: CASSLAWTGFHEQYF.

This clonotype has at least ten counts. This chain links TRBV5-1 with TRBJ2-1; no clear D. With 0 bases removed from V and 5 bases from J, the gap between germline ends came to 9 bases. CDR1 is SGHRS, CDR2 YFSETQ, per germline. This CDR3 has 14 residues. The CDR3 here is CASSLGPPDNEQFF. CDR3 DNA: TGCGCCAGCAGCTTGGGGCCCCCGGACAATGAGCAGTTCTTC. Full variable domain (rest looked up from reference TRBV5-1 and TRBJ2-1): KAGVTQTPRYLIKTRGQQVTLSCSPISGHRSVSWYQQTPGQGLQFLFEYFSETQRNKGNFPGRFSGRQFSNSRSEMNVSTLELGDSALYLCASSLGPPDNEQFFGPGTRLTVL.

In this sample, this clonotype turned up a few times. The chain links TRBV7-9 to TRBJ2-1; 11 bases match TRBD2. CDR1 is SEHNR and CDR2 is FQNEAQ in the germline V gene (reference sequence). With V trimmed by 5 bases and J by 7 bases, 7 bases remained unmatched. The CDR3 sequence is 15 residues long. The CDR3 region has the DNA TGTGCCAGCAGCCCCGTGATAGCGGGAGGGAATGAGCAGTTCTTC. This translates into CASSPVIAGGNEQFF. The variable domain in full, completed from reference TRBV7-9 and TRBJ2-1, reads DTGVSQNPRHKITKRGQNVTFRCDPISEHNRLYWYRQTLGQGPEFLTYFQNEAQLEKSRLLSDRFSAERPKGSFSTLEIQRTEQGDSAMYLCASSPVIAGGNEQFFGPGTRLTVL.

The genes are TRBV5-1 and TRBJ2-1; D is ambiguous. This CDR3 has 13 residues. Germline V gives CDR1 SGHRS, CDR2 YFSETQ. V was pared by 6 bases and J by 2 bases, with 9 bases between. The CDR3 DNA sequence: TGCGCCAGCAAGGTGAGCCCCTACAATGAGCAGTTCTTC. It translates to CASKVSPYNEQFF.

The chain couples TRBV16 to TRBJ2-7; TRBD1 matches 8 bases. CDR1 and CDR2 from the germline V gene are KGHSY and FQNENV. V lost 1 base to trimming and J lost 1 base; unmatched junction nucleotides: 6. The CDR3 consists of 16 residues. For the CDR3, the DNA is TGTGCCAGCAGCCAATTGAGTTGGACAGGGTCCTACGAGCAGTACTTC. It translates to CASSQLSWTGSYEQYF.

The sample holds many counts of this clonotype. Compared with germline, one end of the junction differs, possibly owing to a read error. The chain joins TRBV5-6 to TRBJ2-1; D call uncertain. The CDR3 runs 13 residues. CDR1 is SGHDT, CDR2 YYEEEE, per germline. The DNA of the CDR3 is TGCGCCAGCAGCAGCAGCTCCTACAATGAGCAGTTCTTC. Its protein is CASSSSSYNEQFF.